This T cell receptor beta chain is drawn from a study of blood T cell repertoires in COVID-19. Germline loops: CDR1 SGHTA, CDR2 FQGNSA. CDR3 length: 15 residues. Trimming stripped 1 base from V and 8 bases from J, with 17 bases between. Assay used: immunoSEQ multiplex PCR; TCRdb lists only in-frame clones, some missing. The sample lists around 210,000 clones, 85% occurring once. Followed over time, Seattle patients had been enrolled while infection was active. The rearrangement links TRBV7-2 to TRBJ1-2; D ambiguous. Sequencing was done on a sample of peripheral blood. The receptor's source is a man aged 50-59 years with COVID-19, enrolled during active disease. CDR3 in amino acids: CASSLVIGSGVGYTF. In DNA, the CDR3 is TGTGCCAGCAGCTTAGTGATCGGGTCGGGTGTGGGCTACACCTTC.